This T cell receptor (beta chain) was sequenced for a study of T cells in Graves' hyperthyroidism and ophthalmopathy. Study overall: Peripheral blood collection took place at initial diagnosis, before any treatment. The study, taken as a whole, reports: Most clonotypes expanded in the thyroid (above 0.001) were also present in blood.

This clonotype was detected ten times or more. Its specificity is unknown. Hyperthyroidism of Graves' type that showed no ophthalmopathy progression within 18 months was stable. From under 12 ml of fresh peripheral blood, PBMCs were isolated. Amplification of TCR beta CDR3 regions used RNA as the template. When the TCR CDR3 underwent first-round RT-PCR, the HTBI primer set was used. TCRdb re-called the multiplex PCR reads through MiXCR, storing one row per CDR3 protein. The top ten clones hold 9.2% of a sample with about 360,000 distinct CDR3 sequences, about 12% of them seen once. This clonotype was obtained from a woman younger than 35 with Graves' hyperthyroidism. Sequencing input: blood.

CDR3 amino acids: CASSQSGLSGAGYTF. CDR3 coding DNA: TGTGCCAGCAGCCAATCGGGCCTCTCTGGGGCTGGCTACACCTTC. The chain is built from TRBV2 and TRBJ1-2, with a possible D match to TRBD1 (5 bases). The germline V gene encodes CDR1 SNHLY and CDR2 FYNNEI. CDR3 length equals 15 residues. Trimming took off 6 bases at V and 7 bases at J, with 21 bases between the two ends.